The subject of this entry is one T cell receptor (beta chain). What it recognizes is unknown. This sample was included in a study of T cell responses to AZD1222 COVID-19 vaccine. Overall study results and limits: In all cases, repertoires were sampled only after the peak T cell response. White British ancestry dominated among donors, who included more females, and clonal diversity was possibly underestimated.

Only in-frame clones appear in the TCRdb table, and some are missing; sequencing was by immunoSEQ multiplex PCR. Here the sample spans some 100,000 clones, around 90% being singletons. The sample was peripheral blood, taken on day 0 of AZD1222 vaccination. The TCR was taken from an adult in good health.

Written as DNA, the CDR3 is TGTGCCAGCAGCTTGCTGTCCGGGCCCGGAAACACCATATATTTT. Protein: CASSLLSGPGNTIYF. The genes are TRBV11-2 and TRBJ1-3, with D hard to call. V lost 3 bases, J lost 4 bases, and 13 bases lay in between. The germline gives CDR1 SGHAT, CDR2 FQNNGV. The CDR3 runs 15 residues.